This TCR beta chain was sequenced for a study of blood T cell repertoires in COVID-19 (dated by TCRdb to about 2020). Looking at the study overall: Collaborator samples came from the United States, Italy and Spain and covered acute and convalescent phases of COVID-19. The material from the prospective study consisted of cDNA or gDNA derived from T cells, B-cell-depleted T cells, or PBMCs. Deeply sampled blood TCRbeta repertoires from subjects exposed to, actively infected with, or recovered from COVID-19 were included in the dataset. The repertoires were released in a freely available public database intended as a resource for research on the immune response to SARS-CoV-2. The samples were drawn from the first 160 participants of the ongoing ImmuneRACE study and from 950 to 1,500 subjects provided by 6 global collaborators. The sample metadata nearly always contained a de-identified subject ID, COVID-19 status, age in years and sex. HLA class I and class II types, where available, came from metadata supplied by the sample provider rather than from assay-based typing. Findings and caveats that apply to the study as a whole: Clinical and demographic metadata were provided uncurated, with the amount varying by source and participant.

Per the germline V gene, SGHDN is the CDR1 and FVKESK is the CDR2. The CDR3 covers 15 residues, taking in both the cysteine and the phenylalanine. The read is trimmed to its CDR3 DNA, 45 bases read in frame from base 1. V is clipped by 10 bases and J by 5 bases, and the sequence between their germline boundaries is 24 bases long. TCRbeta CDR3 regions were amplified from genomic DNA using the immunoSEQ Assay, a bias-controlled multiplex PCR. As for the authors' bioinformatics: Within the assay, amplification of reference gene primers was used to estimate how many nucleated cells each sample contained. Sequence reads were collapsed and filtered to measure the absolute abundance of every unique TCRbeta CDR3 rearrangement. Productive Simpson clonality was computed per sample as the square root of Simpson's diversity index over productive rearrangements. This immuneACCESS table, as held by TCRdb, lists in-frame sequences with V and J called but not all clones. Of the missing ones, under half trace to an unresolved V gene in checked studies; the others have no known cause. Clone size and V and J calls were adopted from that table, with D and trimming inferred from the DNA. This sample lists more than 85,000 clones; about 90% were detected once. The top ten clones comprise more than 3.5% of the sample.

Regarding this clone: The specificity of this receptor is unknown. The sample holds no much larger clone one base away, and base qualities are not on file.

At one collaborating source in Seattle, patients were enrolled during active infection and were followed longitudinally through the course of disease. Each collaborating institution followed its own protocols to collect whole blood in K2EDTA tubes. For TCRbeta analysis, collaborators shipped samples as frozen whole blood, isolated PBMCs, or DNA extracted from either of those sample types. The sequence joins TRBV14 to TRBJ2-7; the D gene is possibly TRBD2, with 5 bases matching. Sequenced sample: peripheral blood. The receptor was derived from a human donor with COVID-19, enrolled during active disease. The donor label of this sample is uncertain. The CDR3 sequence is CAIKTSRGFRHEQYF. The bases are TGTGCCATCAAGACCTCGAGAGGGTTCAGGCACGAGCAGTACTTC.